This T cell receptor (beta chain) came from a study of cytomegalovirus exposure and HLA in healthy donors. This CDR3 has 17 amino acids. The V end was cut by 2 bases, the J end by 0 bases, with 17 bases between. Germline CDR1 is SNHLY and CDR2 is FYNNEI. Generated by immunoSEQ multiplex PCR, the TCRdb table keeps only in-frame clones and is missing some. The data hold about 82,000 clones, with approximately 93% observed a single time. Material: PBMCs. The sequence was collected from a young man in good health and CMV-seronegative. This chain joins TRBV2 and TRBJ2-7; D is perhaps TRBD2 (6 bases). The CDR3 coding sequence is TGTGCCAGCAGTGAATTCGATGGGGTGGAGGGCTCCTACGAGCAGTACTTC. This gives the protein CASSEFDGVEGSYEQYF.